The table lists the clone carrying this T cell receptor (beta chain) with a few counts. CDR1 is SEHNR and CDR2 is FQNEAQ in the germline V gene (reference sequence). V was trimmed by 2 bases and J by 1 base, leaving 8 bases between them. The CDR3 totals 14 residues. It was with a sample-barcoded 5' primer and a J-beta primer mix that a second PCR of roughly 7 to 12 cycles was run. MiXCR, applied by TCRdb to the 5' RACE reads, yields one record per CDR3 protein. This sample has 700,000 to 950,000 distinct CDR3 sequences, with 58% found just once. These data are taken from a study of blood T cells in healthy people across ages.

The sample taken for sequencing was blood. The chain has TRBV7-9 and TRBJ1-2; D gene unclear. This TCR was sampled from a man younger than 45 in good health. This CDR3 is CASSLRPINYGYTF. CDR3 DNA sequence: TGTGCCAGCAGCTTAAGACCGATTAACTATGGCTACACCTTC.